This T cell receptor (beta chain) was documented in a study of T cells in Graves' hyperthyroidism and ophthalmopathy. Using RNA transcripts as the source, TCR beta CDR3 regions were amplified. HTBI primers were the set used in a first-round RT-PCR of the TCR CDR3. TCRdb processed the multiplex PCR reads anew with MiXCR; each CDR3 protein has one entry. The table has 600,000 to 650,000 distinct CDR3 sequences, roughly 17% seen once; the top ten hold around 4%. The CDR3 has 16 amino acids. With 3 bases clipped from V and 4 bases from J, the junction kept 5 bases outside the gene matches. Germline values: CDR1 SGHDT, CDR2 YYEEEE.

The V call is TRBV5-6, the J call TRBJ2-5, with TRBD2 identical over 14 bases. Sequencing used blood. This TCR derives from a woman aged 25 to 39 with Graves' hyperthyroidism. CDR3 in DNA: TGTGCCAGCAGCTGGGGACTAGCGGGAGCCGGAGAGACCCAGTACTTC. As protein: CASSWGLAGAGETQYF.